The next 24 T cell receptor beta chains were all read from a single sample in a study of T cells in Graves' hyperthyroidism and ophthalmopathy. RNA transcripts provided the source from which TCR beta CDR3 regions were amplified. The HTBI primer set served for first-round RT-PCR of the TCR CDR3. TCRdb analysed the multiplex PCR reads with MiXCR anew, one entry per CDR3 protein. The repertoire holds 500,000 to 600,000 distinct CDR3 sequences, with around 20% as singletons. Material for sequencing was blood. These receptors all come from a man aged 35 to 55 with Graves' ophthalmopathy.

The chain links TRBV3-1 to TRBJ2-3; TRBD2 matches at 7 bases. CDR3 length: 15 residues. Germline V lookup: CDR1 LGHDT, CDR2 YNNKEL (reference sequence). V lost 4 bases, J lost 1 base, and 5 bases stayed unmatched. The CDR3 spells CASSRGGRGTDTQYF. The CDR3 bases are TGTGCCAGCAGCCGCGGGGGAAGGGGCACAGATACGCAGTATTTT.

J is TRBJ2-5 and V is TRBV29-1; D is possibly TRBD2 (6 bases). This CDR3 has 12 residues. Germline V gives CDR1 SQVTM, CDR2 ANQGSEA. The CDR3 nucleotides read TGCATTGGGCGGGGAGATCAAGAGACCCAGTACTTC. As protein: CIGRGDQETQYF. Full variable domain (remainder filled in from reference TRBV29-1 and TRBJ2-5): SAVISQKPSRDICQRGTSLTIQCQVDSQVTMMFWYRQQPGQSLTLIATANQGSEATYESGFVIDKFPISRPNLTFSTLTVSNMSPEDSSIYLCIGRGDQETQYFGPGTRLLVL.

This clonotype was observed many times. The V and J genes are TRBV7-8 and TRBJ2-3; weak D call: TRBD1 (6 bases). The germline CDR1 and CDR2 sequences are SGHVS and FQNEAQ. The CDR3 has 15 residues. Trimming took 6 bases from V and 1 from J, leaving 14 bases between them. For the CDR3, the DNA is TGTGCCAGCAGAGGGCAGGGGTTGGGCACAGATACGCAGTATTTT. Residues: CASRGQGLGTDTQYF.

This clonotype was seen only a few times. CDR3 coding DNA: TGTGCCAGCAGTCCCTTCGGGACTAGCACAGATACGCAGTATTTT. Translated: CASSPFGTSTDTQYF. The chain is built from TRBV6-1 and TRBJ2-3, with a tentative D call TRBD2 (6 bases). V was pared by 5 bases and J by 0 bases, with 12 bases between. CDR1 is MNHNS and CDR2 is SASEGT in the germline V gene. The CDR3 contains 15 residues.

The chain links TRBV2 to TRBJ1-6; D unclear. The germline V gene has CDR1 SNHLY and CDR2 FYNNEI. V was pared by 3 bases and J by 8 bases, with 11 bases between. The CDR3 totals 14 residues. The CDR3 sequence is CASSEYRWDSPLHF. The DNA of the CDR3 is TGTGCCAGCAGTGAGTATCGATGGGATTCACCCCTCCACTTT. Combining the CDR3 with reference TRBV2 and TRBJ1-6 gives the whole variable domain EPEVTQTPSHQVTQMGQEVILRCVPISNHLYFYWYRQILGQKVEFLVSFYNNEISEKSEIFDDQFSVERPDGSNFTLKIRSTKLEDSAMYFCASSEYRWDSPLHFGNGTRLTVT.

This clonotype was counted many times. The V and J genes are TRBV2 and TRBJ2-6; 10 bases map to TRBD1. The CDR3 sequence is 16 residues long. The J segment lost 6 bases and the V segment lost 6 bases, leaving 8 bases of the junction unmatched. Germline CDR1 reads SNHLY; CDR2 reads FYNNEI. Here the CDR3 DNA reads TGTGCCAGCAGCGACGCACGACAGGGGGCGGCCAACGTCCTGACTTTC. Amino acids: CASSDARQGAANVLTF.

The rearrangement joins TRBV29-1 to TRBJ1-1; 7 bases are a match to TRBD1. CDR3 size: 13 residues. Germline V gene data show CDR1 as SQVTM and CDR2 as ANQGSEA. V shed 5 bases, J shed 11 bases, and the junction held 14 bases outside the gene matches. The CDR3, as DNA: TGCAGCGTTCTACAGGGGTGGGGTCAGGGGGCTTTCTTT. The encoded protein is CSVLQGWGQGAFF. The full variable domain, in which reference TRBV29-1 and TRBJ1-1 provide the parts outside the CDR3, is SAVISQKPSRDICQRGTSLTIQCQVDSQVTMMFWYRQQPGQSLTLIATANQGSEATYESGFVIDKFPISRPNLTFSTLTVSNMSPEDSSIYLCSVLQGWGQGAFFGQGTRLTVV.

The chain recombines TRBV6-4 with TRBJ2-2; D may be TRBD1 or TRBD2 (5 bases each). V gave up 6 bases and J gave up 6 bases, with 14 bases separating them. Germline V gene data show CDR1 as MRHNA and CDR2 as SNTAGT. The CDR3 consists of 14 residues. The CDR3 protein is CASRQEEGAGELFF. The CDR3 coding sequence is TGTGCCAGCAGACAGGAGGAAGGTGCCGGGGAGCTGTTTTTT.

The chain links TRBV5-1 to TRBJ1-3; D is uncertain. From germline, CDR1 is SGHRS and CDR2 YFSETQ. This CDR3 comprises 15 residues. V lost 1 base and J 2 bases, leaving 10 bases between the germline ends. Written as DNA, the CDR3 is TGCGCCAGCAGCTTGATGGGGTCGGCTGGAAACACCATATATTTT. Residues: CASSLMGSAGNTIYF.

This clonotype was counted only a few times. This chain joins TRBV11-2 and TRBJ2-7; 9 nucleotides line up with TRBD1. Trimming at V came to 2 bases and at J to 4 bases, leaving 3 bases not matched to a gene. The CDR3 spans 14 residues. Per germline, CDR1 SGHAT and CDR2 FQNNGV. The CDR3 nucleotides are TGTGCCAGCAGCTTACAGGGACAGGGATACGAGCAGTACTTC. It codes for CASSLQGQGYEQYF.

The CDR3 DNA reads TGTGCCAGCAGCCAAGCGGCCGGACCCCAGGAGGAGACCCAGTACTTC. This encodes CASSQAAGPQEETQYF. The chain couples TRBV4-2 to TRBJ2-5; D ambiguous. Per the germline V gene, CDR1 is LGHNA and CDR2 is YNFKEQ. The V gene lost 1 base and the J gene lost 5 bases, with 17 bases spanning the gap. The CDR3 runs 16 residues.

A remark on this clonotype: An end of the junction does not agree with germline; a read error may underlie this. The CDR3 DNA sequence: TGCGGTGCTTCAGGGACTTCGAACACCGGGGAGCTGTTTTTT. Translation: CGASGTSNTGELFF. This chain uses TRBV20-1 with TRBJ2-2; D is perhaps TRBD2 (6 bases). Looked up from germline, CDR1 is DFQATT and CDR2 is SNEGSKA (reference sequence). The length of the CDR3 is 14 residues.

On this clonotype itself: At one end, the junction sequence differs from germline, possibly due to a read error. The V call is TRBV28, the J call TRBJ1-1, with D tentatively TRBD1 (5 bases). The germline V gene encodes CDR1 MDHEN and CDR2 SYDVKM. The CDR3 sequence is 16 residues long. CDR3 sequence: CASNLGATSLGTEAFF. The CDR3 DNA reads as TGTGCCAGCAATTTAGGGGCAACAAGTTTGGGCACTGAAGCTTTCTTT.

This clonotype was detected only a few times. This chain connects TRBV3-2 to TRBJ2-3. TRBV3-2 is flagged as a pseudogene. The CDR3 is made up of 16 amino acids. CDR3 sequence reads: CASSQSHLLSTDTQYF. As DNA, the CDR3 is TGTGCCAGCAGCCAAAGCCATCTACTCAGCACAGATACGCAGTATTTT.

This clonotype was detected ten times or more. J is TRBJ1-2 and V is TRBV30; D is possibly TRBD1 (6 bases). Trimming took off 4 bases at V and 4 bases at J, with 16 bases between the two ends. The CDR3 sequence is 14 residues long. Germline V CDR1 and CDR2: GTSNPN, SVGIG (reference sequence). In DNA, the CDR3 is TGTGCCTGGAATGGGGGCTCAAGTGGCTATGGCTACACCTTC. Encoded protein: CAWNGGSSGYGYTF.

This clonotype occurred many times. CDR3 sequence: CSARGTSGYEQYF. CDR3 nucleotide sequence: TGCAGTGCTAGAGGCACTAGCGGATACGAGCAGTACTTC. The chain joins TRBV20-1 to TRBJ2-7; 8 bases are shared with TRBD2. Germline assignment: CDR1 DFQATT and CDR2 SNEGSKA (reference sequence). The CDR3 spans 13 residues. V lost 1 base and J lost 4; bases outside the gene matches: 3.

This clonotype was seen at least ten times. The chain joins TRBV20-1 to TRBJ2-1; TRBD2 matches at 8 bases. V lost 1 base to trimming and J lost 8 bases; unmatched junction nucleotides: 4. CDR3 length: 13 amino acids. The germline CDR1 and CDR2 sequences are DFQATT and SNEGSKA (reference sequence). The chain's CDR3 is CSARGGAGDEQFF. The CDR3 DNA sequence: TGCAGTGCTAGAGGGGGAGCGGGAGATGAGCAGTTCTTC.

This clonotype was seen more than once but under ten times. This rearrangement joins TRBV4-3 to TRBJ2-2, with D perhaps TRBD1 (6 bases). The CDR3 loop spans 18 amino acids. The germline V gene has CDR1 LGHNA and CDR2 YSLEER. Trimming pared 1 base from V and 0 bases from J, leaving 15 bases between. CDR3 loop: CASSQAQYRETNTGELFF. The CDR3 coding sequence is TGCGCCAGCAGCCAAGCCCAATACAGGGAAACGAACACCGGGGAGCTGTTTTTT.

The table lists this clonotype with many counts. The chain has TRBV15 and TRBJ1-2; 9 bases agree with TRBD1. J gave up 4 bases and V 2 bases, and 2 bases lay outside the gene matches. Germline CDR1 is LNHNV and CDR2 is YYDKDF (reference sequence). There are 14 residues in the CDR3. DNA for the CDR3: TGTGCCACCAGCAGACCGGGACAGGGCTATGGCTACACCTTC. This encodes CATSRPGQGYGYTF. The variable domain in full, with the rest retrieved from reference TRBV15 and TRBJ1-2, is DAMVIQNPRYQVTQFGKPVTLSCSQTLNHNVMYWYQQKSSQAPKLLFHYYDKDFNNEADTPDNFQSRRPNTSFCFLDIRSPGLGDTAMYLCATSRPGQGYGYTFGSGTRLTVV.

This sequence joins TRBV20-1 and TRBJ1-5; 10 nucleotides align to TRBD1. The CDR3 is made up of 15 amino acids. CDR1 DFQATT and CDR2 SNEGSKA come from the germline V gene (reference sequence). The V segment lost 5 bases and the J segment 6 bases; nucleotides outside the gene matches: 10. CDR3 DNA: TGCAGTGCTCCCTCGGGACAGGGGCTAATTCAGCCCCAGCATTTT. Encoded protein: CSAPSGQGLIQPQHF.

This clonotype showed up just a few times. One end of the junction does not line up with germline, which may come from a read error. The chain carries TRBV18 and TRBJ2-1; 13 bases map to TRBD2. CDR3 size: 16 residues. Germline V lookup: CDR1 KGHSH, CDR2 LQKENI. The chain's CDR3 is CTSSPPGLAGINEQFF. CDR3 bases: TGTACCAGCTCACCACCGGGACTAGCGGGGATTAATGAGCAGTTCTTC.

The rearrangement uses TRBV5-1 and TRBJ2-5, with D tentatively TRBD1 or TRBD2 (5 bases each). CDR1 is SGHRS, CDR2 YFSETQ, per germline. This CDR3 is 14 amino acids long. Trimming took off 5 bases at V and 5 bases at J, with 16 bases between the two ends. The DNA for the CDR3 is TGCGCCAGCAGTCCCGCGGGCTGGGACGAGACCCAGTACTTC. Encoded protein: CASSPAGWDETQYF.

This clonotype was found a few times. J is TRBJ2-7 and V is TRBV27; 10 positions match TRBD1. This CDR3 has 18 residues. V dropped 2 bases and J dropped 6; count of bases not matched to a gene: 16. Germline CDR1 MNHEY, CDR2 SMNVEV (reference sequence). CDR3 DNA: TGTGCCAGCAGTTTACGAACAGAAGCCGGGACAGGGGTATCCGAGCAGTACTTC. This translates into CASSLRTEAGTGVSEQYF.

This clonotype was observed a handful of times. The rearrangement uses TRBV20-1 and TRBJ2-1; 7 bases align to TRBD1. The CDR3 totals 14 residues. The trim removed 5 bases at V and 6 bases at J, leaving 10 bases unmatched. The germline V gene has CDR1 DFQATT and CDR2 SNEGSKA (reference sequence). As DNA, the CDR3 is TGCAGTGCTTCACTCCGGGACAGAAGCAATGAGCAGTTCTTC. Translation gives CSASLRDRSNEQFF.